This is a list of T cell receptor beta chains from one sample in a study of cytomegalovirus exposure and HLA in healthy donors. TCRdb's table, derived via immunoSEQ multiplex PCR, lists solely in-frame clones and lacks some. The sample contains 150,000 or so clones, roughly 80% of which appear only once. The specimen sequenced was PBMCs. All receptors come from a middle-aged man in good health and CMV-seropositive. CDR3s include the opening cysteine and the closing phenylalanine or tryptophan. D genes are given only for firm matches. Clone size is shown for a subset of rows, as once, few, many or a class of expanded clone.

V,size,D,J,CDR3,DNA
TRBV6-4,.,.,TRBJ2-3,CASRLRDNTDTQYF,TGTGCCAGCAGACTCCGGGACAACACAGATACGCAGTATTTT
TRBV9,.,.,TRBJ1-3,CASSVETSSSGNTIYF,TGTGCCAGCAGCGTTGAGACATCGAGCTCTGGAAACACCATATATTTT
TRBV9,once,.,TRBJ2-2,CASSVNPGVNTGELFF,TGTGCCAGCAGCGTCAACCCCGGGGTAAACACCGGGGAGCTGTTTTTT
TRBV11-2,.,.,TRBJ1-2,CASSSDISNYGYTF,TGTGCCAGCAGCTCGGACATTTCGAACTATGGCTACACCTTC
TRBV18,.,.,TRBJ1-2,CASSPGTLGYTF,TGTGCCAGCTCACCCGGGACATTAGGCTACACCTTC
TRBV6-5,.,.,TRBJ2-5,CASSYSRQPQETQYF,TGTGCCAGCAGTTACTCGAGACAGCCCCAAGAGACCCAGTACTTC
TRBV28,.,TRBD1,TRBJ1-2,CASSKGAGGYTF,TGTGCCAGCTCGAAGGGGGCTGGCGGCTACACCTTC
TRBV5-1,few,.,TRBJ1-6,CASSLVWGQNSPLHF,TGCGCCAGCAGCTTGGTGTGGGGGCAAAATTCACCCCTCCACTTT
TRBV6-5,.,.,TRBJ1-6,CASRQGSYNSPLHF,TGTGCCAGCAGACAGGGCTCCTATAATTCACCCCTCCACTTT
TRBV6-4,.,TRBD2,TRBJ2-2,CASSPTGLAGELFF,TGTGCCAGCAGTCCTACGGGACTAGCCGGGGAGCTGTTTTTT
TRBV6-6,.,TRBD2,TRBJ2-5,CASSRGTSGRETQYF,TGTGCCAGCAGCAGGGGGACTAGCGGGAGAGAGACCCAGTACTTC
TRBV9,.,TRBD1,TRBJ1-4,CASSQGAGGTEKLFF,TGTGCCAGCAGCCAAGGGGCAGGGGGCACTGAAAAACTGTTTTTT
TRBV6-6,.,.,TRBJ1-5,CASSSQGLGSNQPQHF,TGTGCCAGCAGTTCACAGGGTCTAGGTAGCAATCAGCCCCAGCATTTT
TRBV4-3,.,TRBD2,TRBJ2-3,CASSQDWGGGGSDTQYF,TGCGCCAGCAGCCAAGATTGGGGCGGGGGGGGCTCGGATACGCAGTATTTT
TRBV18,.,.,TRBJ1-1,CASSPPETWDTEAFF,TGTGCCAGCTCACCACCAGAGACTTGGGACACTGAAGCTTTCTTT
TRBV29-1,.,.,TRBJ1-3,CSVEVVNGNTIYF,TGCAGCGTTGAAGTAGTAAATGGAAACACCATATATTTT
TRBV2,.,TRBD2,TRBJ2-5,CASSETGLAGGNF,TGTGCCAGCAGTGAAACAGGACTAGCGGGGGGAAACTTC
TRBV7-9,.,.,TRBJ2-1,CASSLGGHSEQFF,TGTGCCAGCAGCTTAGGTGGACATTCAGAGCAGTTCTTC
TRBV4-1,.,TRBD1,TRBJ1-2,CASSQNRGNYGYTF,TGCGCCAGCAGCCAGAACAGGGGGAACTATGGCTACACCTTC
TRBV7-9,.,.,TRBJ1-1,CASSPYRDNTEAFF,TGTGCCAGCAGCCCGTACAGGGACAACACTGAAGCTTTCTTT
TRBV7-3,.,TRBD1,TRBJ1-1,CASSLTPTGDTEAFF,TGTGCCAGCAGCTTAACGCCCACAGGGGACACTGAAGCTTTCTTT
TRBV5-4,.,TRBD1,TRBJ2-1,CASSGKDRGNEQFF,TGTGCCAGCAGCGGCAAGGACAGGGGGAATGAGCAGTTCTTC
TRBV7-2,.,.,TRBJ2-1,CASSLMSGAYNEQFF,TGTGCCAGCAGCTTAATGAGCGGTGCCTACAATGAGCAGTTCTTC
TRBV29-1,.,.,TRBJ2-3,CSVEVGPSDTQYF,TGCAGCGTTGAAGTGGGGCCTTCAGATACGCAGTATTTT
TRBV7-3,.,.,TRBJ2-2,CASSQSGPTGELFF,TGTGCCAGCAGCCAGAGCGGACCCACCGGGGAGCTGTTTTTT
TRBV5-8,.,.,TRBJ2-5,CASSLVETQETQYF,TGTGCCAGCAGCTTGGTCGAAACTCAAGAGACCCAGTACTTC
TRBV27,.,TRBD2,TRBJ2-7,CASSPGLAGHDEQYF,TGTGCCAGCAGTCCCGGACTAGCGGGACATGACGAGCAGTACTTC
TRBV4-2,.,.,TRBJ2-7,CASSQDRQSGLRGQYF,TGTGCCAGCAGCCAAGATAGACAGTCAGGGCTACGAGGGCAGTACTTC
TRBV4-3,.,.,TRBJ2-3,CASSQAGYLSSGAQYF,TGCGCCAGCAGCCAAGCGGGGTATTTGAGTTCGGGGGCGCAGTATTTT
TRBV28,.,TRBD1,TRBJ1-5,CASSPRQGDQPQHF,TGTGCCAGCAGTCCCAGACAGGGGGATCAGCCCCAGCATTTT
TRBV14,.,.,TRBJ1-1,CASSQEPTGEAFF,TGTGCCAGCAGCCAAGAGCCTACAGGGGAAGCTTTCTTT
TRBV27,.,TRBD1,TRBJ2-7,CASSSRTGDHEQYF,TGTGCCAGCAGTTCCCGGACAGGGGACCACGAGCAGTACTTC
TRBV15,.,.,TRBJ2-7,CATSGGTSTTYEQYF,TGTGCCACCAGCGGCGGGACCTCTACAACCTACGAGCAGTACTTC
TRBV11-3,.,.,TRBJ2-2,CASSNRDTGELFF,TGTGCCAGCAGCAACAGGGATACCGGGGAGCTGTTTTTT
TRBV7-2,.,TRBD2,TRBJ2-1,CASSLPGLAGGLGEQFF,TGTGCCAGCAGCTTACCCGGACTAGCGGGAGGTCTTGGTGAGCAGTTCTTC
TRBV5-8,once,TRBD2,TRBJ2-1,CASSLVASGAYNEQFF,TGTGCCAGCAGCTTGGTGGCTAGCGGGGCTTACAATGAGCAGTTCTTC
TRBV6-5,.,.,TRBJ1-2,CASSYGRGYGYTF,TGTGCCAGCAGTTACGGCAGGGGTTATGGCTACACCTTC
TRBV27,.,TRBD2,TRBJ2-3,CASSPFASGDLVPQYF,TGTGCCAGCAGCCCCTTTGCTAGCGGGGACTTGGTGCCGCAGTATTTT
TRBV6-1,.,.,TRBJ2-2,CASSDFGKGTGELFF,TGTGCCAGCAGTGATTTCGGGAAGGGAACCGGGGAGCTGTTTTTT
TRBV6-1,.,TRBD2,TRBJ2-3,CASSVRLAGGSDTQYF,TGTGCCAGCAGTGTCCGACTAGCGGGGGGGTCCGATACGCAGTATTTT
TRBV7-8,.,TRBD2,TRBJ2-1,CASSRYGAGGSYNEQFF,TGTGCCAGCAGCCGATATGGAGCGGGAGGATCCTACAATGAGCAGTTCTTC
TRBV7-6,.,TRBD2,TRBJ2-5,CASSLYSGGFQETQYF,TGTGCCAGCAGCTTATATAGCGGGGGGTTCCAAGAGACCCAGTACTTC
TRBV4-1,.,.,TRBJ1-5,CASSQDILSNQPQHF,TGCGCCAGCAGCCAAGATATACTTAGCAATCAGCCCCAGCATTTT